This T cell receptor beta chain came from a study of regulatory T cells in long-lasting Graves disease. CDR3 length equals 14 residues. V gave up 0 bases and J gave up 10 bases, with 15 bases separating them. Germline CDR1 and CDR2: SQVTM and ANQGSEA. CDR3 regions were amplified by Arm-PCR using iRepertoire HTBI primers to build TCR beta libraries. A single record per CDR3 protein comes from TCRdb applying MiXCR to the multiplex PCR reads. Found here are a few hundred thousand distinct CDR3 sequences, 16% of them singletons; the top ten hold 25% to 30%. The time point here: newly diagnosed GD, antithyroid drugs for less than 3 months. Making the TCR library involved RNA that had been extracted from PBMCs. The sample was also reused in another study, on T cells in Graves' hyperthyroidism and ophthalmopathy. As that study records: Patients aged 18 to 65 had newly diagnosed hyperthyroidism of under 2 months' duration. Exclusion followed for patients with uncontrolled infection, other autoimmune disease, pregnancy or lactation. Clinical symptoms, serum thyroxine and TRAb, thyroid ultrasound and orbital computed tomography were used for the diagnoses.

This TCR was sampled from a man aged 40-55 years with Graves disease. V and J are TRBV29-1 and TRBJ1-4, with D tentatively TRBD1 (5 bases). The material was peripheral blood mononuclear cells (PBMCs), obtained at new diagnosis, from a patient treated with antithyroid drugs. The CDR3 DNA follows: TGCAGCGTTGAAGATCAGGCAGGGATTGGAAAACTGTTTTTT. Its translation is CSVEDQAGIGKLFF.